This is a list of T cell receptor beta chains from one sample in a study of blood T cell repertoires in COVID-19. Sequenced by immunoSEQ multiplex PCR; TCRdb stores in-frame clones only, minus some. The repertoire holds roughly 67,000 clones, with around 82% as singletons. The sequencing sample was made of peripheral blood. The receptors were gathered from a man in his fifties with active COVID-19. Each CDR3 is given with its conserved first and last residue. Fields, in order: D gene, J gene, V gene, clone size, CDR3 DNA, CDR3 protein. The D gene is left open where the match is weak. Only part of the rows carry a size: once, few, many, or a class if the clone is expanded.

>NA|TRBJ1-5|TRBV6-1|NA
TGTGCCAGCAGTGAAGGCGGGCACTGGAGCAATCAGCCCCAGCATTTT
CASSEGGHWSNQPQHF
>NA|TRBJ1-2|TRBV4-2|NA
TGTGCCAGCAGCCGGGAACAGGGTGGCTACACCTTC
CASSREQGGYTF
>NA|TRBJ1-4|TRBV4-2|NA
TGTGCCAGCAGCCAAGACTCGGTACTCAGCGTGGCTAATGAAAAACTGTTTTTT
CASSQDSVLSVANEKLFF
>NA|TRBJ1-6|TRBV5-5|NA
TGTGCCAGCAGCTTGCGGTCAGGGTGGTCACCCCTCCACTTT
CASSLRSGWSPLHF
>TRBD1|TRBJ2-7|TRBV3-1/TRBV3-2|NA
TGTGCCAGCAGCCAAGGGACAGGGGGATACGAGCAGTACTTC
CASSQGTGGYEQYF
>NA|TRBJ2-7|TRBV7-2|NA
TGTGCCAGCAGCATTCGACAGCTAGTCGAGCAGTACTTC
CASSIRQLVEQYF
>TRBD1|TRBJ1-5|TRBV18|NA
TGTGCCAGCTCACCAGTGACAGGGGGCCAGCCCCAGCATTTT
CASSPVTGGQPQHF
>NA|TRBJ2-5|TRBV19|NA
TGTGCCAGCGCAGGGATCCAAGAGACCCAGTACTTC
CASAGIQETQYF
>NA|TRBJ1-5|TRBV7-6|once
TGTGCCAGCAGCTTGAGTAGCAATCAGCCCCAGCATTTT
CASSLSSNQPQHF
>NA|TRBJ1-5|TRBV2|once
TGTGCCAGCAGAGCGGAGGGAAGCAATCAGCCCCAGCATTTT
CASRAEGSNQPQHF
>NA|TRBJ2-1|TRBV7-9|NA
TGTGCCAGCACCCAAGAGCTTAACAGTGAGCAGTTCTTC
CASTQELNSEQFF